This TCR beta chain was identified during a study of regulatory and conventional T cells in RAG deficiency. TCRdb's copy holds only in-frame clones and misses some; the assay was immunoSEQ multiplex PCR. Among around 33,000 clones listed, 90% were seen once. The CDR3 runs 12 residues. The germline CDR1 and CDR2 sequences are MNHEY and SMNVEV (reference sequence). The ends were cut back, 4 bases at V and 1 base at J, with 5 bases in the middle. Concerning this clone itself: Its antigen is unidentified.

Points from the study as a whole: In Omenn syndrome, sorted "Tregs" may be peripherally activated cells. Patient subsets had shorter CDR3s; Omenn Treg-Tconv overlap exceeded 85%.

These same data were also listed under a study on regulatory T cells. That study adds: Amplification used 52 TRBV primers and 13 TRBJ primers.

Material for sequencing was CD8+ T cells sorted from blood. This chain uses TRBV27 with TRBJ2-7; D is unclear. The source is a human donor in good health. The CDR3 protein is CASSSASYEQYF. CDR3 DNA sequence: TGTGCCAGCAGTTCTGCGTCCTACGAGCAGTACTTC.